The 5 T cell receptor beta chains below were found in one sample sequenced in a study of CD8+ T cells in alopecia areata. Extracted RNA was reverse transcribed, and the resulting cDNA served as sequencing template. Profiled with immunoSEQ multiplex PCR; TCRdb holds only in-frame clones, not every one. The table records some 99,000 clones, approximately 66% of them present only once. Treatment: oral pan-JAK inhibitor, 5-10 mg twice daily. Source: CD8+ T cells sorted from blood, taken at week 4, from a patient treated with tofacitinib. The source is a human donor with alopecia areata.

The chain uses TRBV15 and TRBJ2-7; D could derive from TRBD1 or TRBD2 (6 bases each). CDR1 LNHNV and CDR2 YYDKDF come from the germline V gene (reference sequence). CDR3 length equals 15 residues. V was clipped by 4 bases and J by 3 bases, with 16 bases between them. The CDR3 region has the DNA TGTGCCACCAGCAACCCAAGGGGGGCGGGCTACGAGCAGTACTTC. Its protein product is CATSNPRGAGYEQYF. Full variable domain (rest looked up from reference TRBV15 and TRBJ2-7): DAMVIQNPRYQVTQFGKPVTLSCSQTLNHNVMYWYQQKSSQAPKLLFHYYDKDFNNEADTPDNFQSRRPNTSFCFLDIRSPGLGDTAMYLCATSNPRGAGYEQYFGPGTRLTVT.

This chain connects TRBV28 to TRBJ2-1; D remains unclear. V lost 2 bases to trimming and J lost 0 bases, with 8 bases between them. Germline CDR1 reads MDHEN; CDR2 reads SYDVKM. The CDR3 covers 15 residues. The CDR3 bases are TGTGCCAGCAGTTTAGGGGTTAGCTCCTACAATGAGCAGTTCTTC. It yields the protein CASSLGVSSYNEQFF.

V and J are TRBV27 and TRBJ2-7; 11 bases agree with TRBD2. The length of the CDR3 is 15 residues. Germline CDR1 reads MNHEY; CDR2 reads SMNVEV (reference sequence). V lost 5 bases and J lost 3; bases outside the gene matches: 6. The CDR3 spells CASSPGLAESYEQYF. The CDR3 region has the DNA TGTGCCAGCAGTCCGGGACTAGCGGAAAGCTACGAGCAGTACTTC.

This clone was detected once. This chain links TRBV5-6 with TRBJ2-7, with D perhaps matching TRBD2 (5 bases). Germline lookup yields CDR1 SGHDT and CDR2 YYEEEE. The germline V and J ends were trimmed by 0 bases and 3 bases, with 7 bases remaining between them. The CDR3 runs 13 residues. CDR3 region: CASSLAEGYEQYF. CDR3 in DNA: TGTGCCAGCAGCTTGGCCGAGGGCTACGAGCAGTACTTC.

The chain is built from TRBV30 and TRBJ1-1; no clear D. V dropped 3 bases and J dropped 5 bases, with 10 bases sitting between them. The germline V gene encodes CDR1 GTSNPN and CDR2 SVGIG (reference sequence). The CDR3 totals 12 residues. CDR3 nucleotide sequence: TGTGCCTGGAGGGACGAAAGGACTGAAGCTTTCTTT. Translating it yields CAWRDERTEAFF. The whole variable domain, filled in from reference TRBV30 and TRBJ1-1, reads SQTIHQWPATLVQPVGSPLSLECTVEGTSNPNLYWYRQAAGRGLQLLFYSVGIGQISSEVPQNLSASRPQDRQFILSSKKLLLSDSGFYLCAWRDERTEAFFGQGTRLTVV.